This T cell receptor (beta chain) was captured by sequencing in a study of cytomegalovirus exposure and HLA in healthy donors. Both 60 Vbeta primers and 13 Jbeta primers went into the PCR. The assay was immunoSEQ multiplex PCR, and TCRdb's table has in-frame clones only and misses some. This table holds around 100,000 clones, around 77% found once. This clone has just a few counts. What it binds is unknown. Per germline, CDR1 MRHNA and CDR2 SNTAGT. V dropped 4 bases and J dropped 8; count of bases not matched to a gene: 8. The CDR3 is made up of 15 amino acids. Study findings and constraints: Many donors shared some public TCRs, even though most TCR sequences were rare. Roughly uniform depth of sequencing across donors was assumed in presence/absence analyses.

The chain couples TRBV6-4 to TRBJ2-1; 10 positions agree with TRBD2. The TCR comes from a man over 45 in good health and CMV-seropositive. Sequenced sample: PBMCs. CDR3 DNA sequence: TGTGCCAGCAGTGCCACTAGCGGGACTAGAGATGAGCAGTTCTTC. Its translation: CASSATSGTRDEQFF.